These 13 T cell receptor beta chains share one sample of origin, sequenced in a study of somatic mutations in cytotoxic T cells in rheumatoid arthritis. Here immunoSEQ multiplex PCR was the method, and the copy in TCRdb shows in-frame clones only, minus some. The sample holds about 16,000 clones, 65% to 85% seen once. Sequencing was carried out using CD8+ T cells sorted from blood. The receptors shown here come from an adult with rheumatoid arthritis.

The chain carries TRBV2 and TRBJ2-3; 8 bases align to TRBD2. Trimming removed 2 bases from V and 0 bases from J; junction bases left unmatched: 10. The CDR3 extends over 18 amino acids. In germline, CDR1 is SNHLY, CDR2 FYNNEI. The CDR3 sequence is CASSEWASGGPSTDTQYF. The CDR3, as DNA: TGTGCCAGCAGTGAATGGGCCAGCGGGGGACCCAGCACAGATACGCAGTATTTT. Supplemented by reference TRBV2 and TRBJ2-3, the full variable domain reads EPEVTQTPSHQVTQMGQEVILRCVPISNHLYFYWYRQILGQKVEFLVSFYNNEISEKSEIFDDQFSVERPDGSNFTLKIRSTKLEDSAMYFCASSEWASGGPSTDTQYFGPGTRLTVL.

The chain links TRBV29-1 to TRBJ2-1; no clear D. The CDR3 sequence is 15 residues long. V lost 6 bases to trimming and J lost 0 bases, with 15 bases between them. Per the germline V gene, CDR1 is SQVTM and CDR2 is ANQGSEA. Here the CDR3 reads CSVVFSWSSYNEQFF. The CDR3 coding sequence is TGCAGCGTAGTCTTTAGCTGGAGCTCCTACAATGAGCAGTTCTTC.

V usage is TRBV6-5 and J usage is TRBJ2-1; D is unresolved. The V gene lost 2 bases and the J gene lost 3 bases, with 8 bases spanning the gap. Germline V CDR1 and CDR2: MNHEY, SVGAGI. The length of the CDR3 is 14 residues. DNA for the CDR3: TGTGCCAGCAGTTACAGAGGATACTACAATGAGCAGTTCTTC. Translated: CASSYRGYYNEQFF.

J is TRBJ1-5 and V is TRBV28, with a tentative D call TRBD1 (6 bases). V lost 5 bases, J lost 6 bases, and 20 bases lay in between. The length of the CDR3 is 16 residues. Germline CDR1 is MDHEN and CDR2 is SYDVKM. The CDR3: CASSLPNRVESQPQHF. The CDR3 nucleotides read TGTGCCAGCAGTCTACCGAACAGGGTCGAGTCTCAGCCCCAGCATTTT.

This chain links TRBV11-2 with TRBJ2-7; a weak D match, TRBD1 (5 bases). The V end lost 0 bases, the J end lost 1 base, and 16 bases lay between the germline ends. The CDR3 has 17 residues. Looked up from germline, CDR1 is SGHAT and CDR2 is FQNNGV. Here the CDR3 DNA reads TGTGCCAGCAGCTTAGATCAGGTGGGGCTGCCTTCCTACGAGCAGTACTTC. It codes for CASSLDQVGLPSYEQYF.

The chain recombines TRBV15 with TRBJ2-5, with 8 bases fitting TRBD2. In germline, CDR1 is LNHNV, CDR2 YYDKDF (reference sequence). The J segment lost 0 bases and the V segment lost 2 bases, leaving 11 bases of the junction unmatched. This CDR3 spans 18 amino acids. This CDR3 is CATSRPHRGGAYQETQYF. CDR3 nucleotide sequence: TGTGCCACCAGCAGACCCCATCGGGGGGGAGCATACCAAGAGACCCAGTACTTC.

The V gene is TRBV5-4, the J gene TRBJ2-7; D unresolved. CDR3 size: 12 residues. The germline V and J ends were trimmed by 0 bases and 3 bases, with 4 bases remaining between them. CDR1 is SGHNT, CDR2 YYREEE, per germline (reference sequence). The CDR3 region has the DNA TGTGCCAGCAGCTTGGAGGGCTACGAGCAGTACTTC. This gives the protein CASSLEGYEQYF. The whole variable domain, remainder taken from reference TRBV5-4 and TRBJ2-7, is ETGVTQSPTHLIKTRGQQVTLRCSSQSGHNTVSWYQQALGQGPQFIFQYYREEENGRGNFPPRFSGLQFPNYSSELNVNALELDDSALYLCASSLEGYEQYFGPGTRLTVT.

V is TRBV18 and J is TRBJ1-1; D remains ambiguous. The ends were cut back, 2 bases at V and 8 bases at J, with 12 bases in the middle. CDR3 length: 13 residues. The germline CDR1 and CDR2 sequences are KGHSH and LQKENI. The CDR3 reads CASSPDPTVEAFF. The CDR3 bases are TGTGCCAGCTCACCAGACCCGACGGTCGAAGCTTTCTTT.

This chain links TRBV5-6 with TRBJ2-3; tentatively, D is TRBD1 (5 bases). Germline loops: CDR1 SGHDT, CDR2 YYEEEE. Trimming cost V 2 bases and J 0 bases, with 10 bases left between them. This CDR3 contains 15 residues. The CDR3 region has the DNA TGTGCCAGCAGCTTTGCAGGGATTAGCACAGATACGCAGTATTTT. It translates to CASSFAGISTDTQYF. Full variable domain (outside the CDR3, taken from reference TRBV5-6 and TRBJ2-3): DAGVTQSPTHLIKTRGQQVTLRCSPKSGHDTVSWYQQALGQGPQFIFQYYEEEERQRGNFPDRFSGHQFPNYSSELNVNALLLGDSALYLCASSFAGISTDTQYFGPGTRLTVL.

This clone appeared a few times. The rearrangement joins TRBV5-1 to TRBJ2-7; D perhaps matches TRBD1 (6 bases). Per germline, CDR1 SGHRS and CDR2 YFSETQ. The CDR3 covers 15 residues. Trimming cost V 0 bases and J 3 bases, with 13 bases left between them. The CDR3 spells CASSLGQGPHYEQYF. CDR3 nucleotide sequence: TGCGCCAGCAGCTTGGGGCAGGGGCCCCACTACGAGCAGTACTTC.

The V call is TRBV5-1, the J call TRBJ2-7; 7 bases agree with TRBD1. This CDR3 comprises 14 residues. J was trimmed by 4 bases and V by 0 bases; bases with no gene match: 4. CDR1 and CDR2 from the germline V gene are SGHRS and YFSETQ. CDR3 residues: CASSLAGTDYEQYF. The CDR3 region has the DNA TGCGCCAGCAGCTTGGCCGGGACAGATTACGAGCAGTACTTC.

The rearrangement uses TRBV5-4 and TRBJ2-1; 7 nucleotides line up with TRBD2. V lost 2 bases to trimming and J lost 3 bases; unmatched junction nucleotides: 5. This CDR3 spans 15 amino acids. Germline V gene data show CDR1 as SGHNT and CDR2 as YYREEE (reference sequence). The CDR3 bases are TGTGCCAGCAGCTTAGCGGGGCCCTTCTACAATGAGCAGTTCTTC. Its protein is CASSLAGPFYNEQFF.

The chain employs TRBV6-5 and TRBJ1-1; D is unclear. V dropped 0 bases and J dropped 6 bases, with 8 bases sitting between them. CDR3 length: 13 residues. From germline, CDR1 is MNHEY and CDR2 SVGAGI. In DNA, the CDR3 is TGTGCCAGCAGTTACTCGATCCGGGCTGAAGCTTTCTTT. Translated: CASSYSIRAEAFF.